This T cell receptor beta chain was obtained from a study of beta chain features in type 1 diabetes. This clone was seen repeatedly, ten times or more. Its specificity is unknown. Reverse transcribing all isolated RNA meant expressed TCRB transcripts were sequenced. Method: immunoSEQ multiplex PCR; TCRdb's copy keeps in-frame clones and lacks some. The repertoire includes more than 300,000 clones, roughly a tenth of them detected once, and less than 0.65% sits in the top ten. The germline CDR1 and CDR2 sequences are SGHDN and FVKESK. Trimming pared 4 bases from V and 5 bases from J, leaving 18 bases between. The CDR3 spans 15 residues. Study-wide results and caveats: TCRB CDR3s were moderately but significantly shorter in Type 1 diabetes patients in all four CD4+ subsets.

The TCR was taken from a man aged 30-40 years with type 1 diabetes. The specimen was central memory CD4+ T cells from blood. The genes are TRBV14 and TRBJ2-7; D may be TRBD1 or TRBD2 (6 bases each). The CDR3 spells CASSPTFGGGHEQYF. In nucleotides, the CDR3 is TGTGCCAGCAGCCCAACGTTCGGGGGCGGCCACGAGCAGTACTTC.